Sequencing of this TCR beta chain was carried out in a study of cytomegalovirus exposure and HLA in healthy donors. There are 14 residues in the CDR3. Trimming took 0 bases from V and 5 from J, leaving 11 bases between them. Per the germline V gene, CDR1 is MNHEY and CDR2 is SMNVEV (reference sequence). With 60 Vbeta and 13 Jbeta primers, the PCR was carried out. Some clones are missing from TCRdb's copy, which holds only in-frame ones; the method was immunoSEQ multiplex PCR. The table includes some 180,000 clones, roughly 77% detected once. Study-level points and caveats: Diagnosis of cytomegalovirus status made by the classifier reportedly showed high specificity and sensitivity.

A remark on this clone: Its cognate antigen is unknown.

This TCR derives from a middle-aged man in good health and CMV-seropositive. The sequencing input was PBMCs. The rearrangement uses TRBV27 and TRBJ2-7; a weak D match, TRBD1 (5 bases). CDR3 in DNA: TGTGCCAGCAGTTTATCGCGCAGGGTCAACGAGCAGTACTTC. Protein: CASSLSRRVNEQYF.